Listed below are T cell receptor beta chains from one sample, sequenced in a study of T cells in Graves' hyperthyroidism and ophthalmopathy. TCRdb redid the calling of the multiplex PCR reads with MiXCR, one entry per CDR3 protein. In the table there are 500,000 to 600,000 distinct CDR3 sequences, 40% to 55% of which are singletons. Specimen: peripheral blood or thyroid tissue (not recorded which). These receptors originate from a woman aged 18-29 years with Graves' hyperthyroidism. Each CDR3 is given with its conserved first and last residue. D genes are given only for firm matches. Expanded clones are given a class, and other clones once, few, many or no size at all.

TRBJ1-6 | TRBV3-1 | many | - | TGTGCCAGCAGCCAAGAACCGAGGGAGGGATCACCCCTCCACTTT | CASSQEPREGSPLHF
TRBJ2-7 | TRBV18 | many | - | TGTGCCAGCTCACCACCGTCCGGGACCGGCGAGCAGTACTTC | CASSPPSGTGEQYF
TRBJ2-7 | TRBV10-3 | - | TRBD2 | TGTGCCATCAGTGACTATAGCGGGAGGAATTCCTACGAGCAGTACTTC | CAISDYSGRNSYEQYF
TRBJ2-7 | TRBV20-1 | many | TRBD2 | TGCAGTGCTAGAGATGATACTAGCGGCTACGAGCAGTACTTC | CSARDDTSGYEQYF
TRBJ2-6 | TRBV7-9 | many | - | TGTGCCAGCAGCTTAGGACCCTCTATTTCTGGGGCCAACGTCCTGACTTTC | CASSLGPSISGANVLTF
TRBJ1-1 | TRBV5-1 | many | TRBD1 | TGCGCCAGCAGCATCAACAGGGGGCTGAACACTGAAGCTTTCTTT | CASSINRGLNTEAFF
TRBJ2-5 | TRBV7-9 | many | - | TGTGCCAGCAGTGCTGTACTAGCACAAGGGGAGACCCAGTACTTC | CASSAVLAQGETQYF
TRBJ2-6 | TRBV7-3 | - | - | TGTGCCAGCAGCTTAACGCGTAACAGCCTCTATGGCTACACCTTCTCTGGGGCCAACGTCCTGACTTTC | CASSLTRNSLYGYTFSGANVLTF
TRBJ2-5 | TRBV7-6 | many | TRBD1 | TGTGCCAGCAGCAAATTCACAGGGGCCGACCGACAAGAGACCCAGTACTTC | CASSKFTGADRQETQYF
TRBJ2-3 | TRBV24-1 | many | - | TGTGCCACCAGTGATTTCGGAGGGACGACGCATACGCAGTATTTT | CATSDFGGTTHTQYF
TRBJ1-1 | TRBV11-1 | once | TRBD1 | TGTGCCAGCGGCTTGGTAGGGACAGAGGGCACTGAAGCTTTCTTT | CASGLVGTEGTEAFF
TRBJ2-7 | TRBV10-3 | - | TRBD1 | TGTGCCATCAGAGACAGGGTGGGTTCCTACGAGCAGTACTTC | CAIRDRVGSYEQYF
TRBJ1-1 | TRBV6-6 | few | - | TGTGCCAGCAGTTACTCGAGAGTGAACACTGAAGCTTTCTTT | CASSYSRVNTEAFF
TRBJ1-1 | TRBV15 | - | - | TGTGCCACAAGGCACGGTATTGGGAACACTGAAGCTTTCTTT | CATRHGIGNTEAFF
TRBJ2-5 | TRBV27 | many | TRBD2 | TGTGCCAGCAGTGGACTAGCGGATAAAGAGACCCAGTACTTC | CASSGLADKETQYF
TRBJ2-7 | TRBV15 | - | - | TGTGCCACCAGCAGTTATCGGGGCAATACCTACGAGCAGTACTTC | CATSSYRGNTYEQYF
TRBJ2-7 | TRBV7-8 | many | - | TGTGCCAGCAGCGCAAGCTCGGGACATGGGGCTTACGAGCAGTACTTC | CASSASSGHGAYEQYF
TRBJ1-5 | TRBV5-1 | many | - | TGCGCCAGCAGCGTGTCCGGGAGTCCTAGCAATCAGCCCCAGCATTTT | CASSVSGSPSNQPQHF
TRBJ2-7 | TRBV5-4 | many | - | TGTGCCAGCAGCTTAGCTGTCTCGGGTTCCTACGAGCAGTACTTC | CASSLAVSGSYEQYF
TRBJ2-5 | TRBV29-1 | - | - | TGCAGCGTTGAAAGGCCAGGTAGAGGAGAGACCCAGTACTTC | CSVERPGRGETQYF
TRBJ1-3 | TRBV11-1 | - | - | TGTGCCAGCAGCCGTGGTCAGGGCTACATGAACACCATATATTTT | CASSRGQGYMNTIYF
TRBJ1-2 | TRBV20-1 | many | - | TGCAGTGCTATCAGGCCGGCGGGTGGCTACACCTTC | CSAIRPAGGYTF
TRBJ1-1 | TRBV9 | many | - | TGTGCCAGCAGCGAAGAGAGCGGTGAAGCTTTCTTT | CASSEESGEAFF
TRBJ1-2 | TRBV7-3 | few | TRBD1 | TGTGCCAGCAGCTTACAGGGAGGGACAGGTGTCCCGAATGGCTACACCTTC | CASSLQGGTGVPNGYTF
TRBJ1-3 | TRBV10-3 | many | - | TGTGCCGTGGGGCTGGGAGGAAACACCATATATTTT | CAVGLGGNTIYF
TRBJ2-7 | TRBV5-4 | many | - | TGTGCCAGCAGCTGGGAGCAGAGGGGCGAGCAGTACTTC | CASSWEQRGEQYF
TRBJ1-5 | TRBV12-3/TRBV12-4 | many | TRBD1 | TGTGCCAGCAGTCCGACAGGGTATAGCAATCAGCCCCAGCATTTT | CASSPTGYSNQPQHF
TRBJ1-1 | TRBV4-1 | - | - | TGCGCCAGCAGCCATCGTGGGACGCGAAAAATCGGCACTGAAGCTTTCTTT | CASSHRGTRKIGTEAFF
TRBJ2-7 | TRBV7-2 | - | - | TGTGCCAACAGCCCCTTACCGGGGAACGAGCAGTACTTC | CANSPLPGNEQYF
TRBJ2-5 | TRBV2 | - | TRBD2 | TGTGCCAGCAGTGAGACTAGCGGGAGGAAGACCCAGTACTTC | CASSETSGRKTQYF
TRBJ2-7 | TRBV25-1 | many | TRBD1 | TGTGCCAGCAGTGAATATAGAGGACAGGGTTACGAGCAGTACTTC | CASSEYRGQGYEQYF
TRBJ1-2 | TRBV29-1 | - | TRBD1 | TGCAGTCAGGGACAGGGAGAAGGCTACACCTTC | CSQGQGEGYTF
TRBJ2-2 | TRBV25-1 | - | TRBD2 | TGTGCCAGCAAGGGGGGACTAGCGGGAGGGGGGAACACCGGGGAGCTGTTTTTT | CASKGGLAGGGNTGELFF
TRBJ1-2 | TRBV29-1 | - | - | TGCAGCGTATTCACGGAGGGGACGTACACCTTC | CSVFTEGTYTF
TRBJ1-1 | TRBV29-1 | - | TRBD1 | TGCAGTTCTACCGGGACAGTGGACACTGAAGCTTTCTTT | CSSTGTVDTEAFF
TRBJ1-1 | TRBV12-3/TRBV12-4 | many | TRBD1 | TGTGCCAGCAACCGGGACAGGGGTACAGCTTTCTTT | CASNRDRGTAFF
TRBJ2-7 | TRBV18 | - | TRBD1 | TGTGCCAGCTCACCACCGTCCAGGGGGCGTGGGGAGCAGTACTTC | CASSPPSRGRGEQYF
TRBJ1-2 | TRBV19 | many | - | TGTGCCAGTAGTATACCCGGGACCCATGGCTACACCTTC | CASSIPGTHGYTF
TRBJ2-6 | TRBV15 | many | TRBD1 | TGTGCCACCAGCATTCCGGGACAGGGAAAAGCGGGGGCCAACGTCCTGACTTTC | CATSIPGQGKAGANVLTF
TRBJ1-3 | TRBV10-3 | many | - | TGTGCCATCAGTGACGGTTTTCTGGGGTTCTCTGGAAACACCATATATTTT | CAISDGFLGFSGNTIYF
TRBJ1-2 | TRBV2 | - | - | TGTGCCAGCAAGTCCGGGGCATACTATGGCTACACCTTC | CASKSGAYYGYTF
TRBJ1-2 | TRBV11-2 | many | - | TGTGCCAGCAGTGTACGGGGTGGAGCTAACTATGGCTACACCTTC | CASSVRGGANYGYTF
TRBJ1-5 | TRBV12-3/TRBV12-4 | - | - | TGTGCCAGCAGCCCGGAGACTGGGGCCCAGCCCCAGCATTTT | CASSPETGAQPQHF
TRBJ2-2 | TRBV19 | many | - | TGTGCCAGTGGAAAGGTGTTCCGGAACACCGGGGAGCTGTTTTTT | CASGKVFRNTGELFF
TRBJ1-2 | TRBV10-3 | - | TRBD1 | TGTGCCATCAGTGAGTCGTGGGACAGGGGGGCCTATGGCTACACCTTC | CAISESWDRGAYGYTF
TRBJ2-7 | TRBV7-3 | - | - | TGTGCCAGCAGCTTAACCCAGGGTGAGCAGTACTTC | CASSLTQGEQYF
TRBJ1-2 | TRBV27 | many | - | TGTGCCAGCAGTTTCGGGGGCCCAATCTATGGCTACACCTTC | CASSFGGPIYGYTF
TRBJ1-4 | TRBV20-1 | - | - | TGCAGTGCTAGGTACGGAATAAGGGGTGAAAAACTGTTTTTT | CSARYGIRGEKLFF
TRBJ2-1 | TRBV20-1 | - | TRBD2 | TGCAGTGCTAGAGTAAACACGGGACTAGCGGGAGAAAATGAGCAGTTCTTC | CSARVNTGLAGENEQFF
TRBJ1-5 | TRBV5-4 | many | - | TGTGCCAGCAGCTTCCGACGGAATAGCAATCAGCCCCAGCATTTT | CASSFRRNSNQPQHF